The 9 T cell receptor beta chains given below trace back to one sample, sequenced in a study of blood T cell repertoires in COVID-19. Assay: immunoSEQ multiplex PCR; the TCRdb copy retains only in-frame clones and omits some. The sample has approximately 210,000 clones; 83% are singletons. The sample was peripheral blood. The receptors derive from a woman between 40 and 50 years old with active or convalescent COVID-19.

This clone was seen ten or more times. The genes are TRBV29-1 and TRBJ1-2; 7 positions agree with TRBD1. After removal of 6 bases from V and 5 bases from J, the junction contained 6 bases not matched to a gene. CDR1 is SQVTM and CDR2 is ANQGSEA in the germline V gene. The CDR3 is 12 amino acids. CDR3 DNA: TGCAGCGTCCGAGACAGGGAGTATGGCTACACCTTC. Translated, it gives CSVRDREYGYTF.

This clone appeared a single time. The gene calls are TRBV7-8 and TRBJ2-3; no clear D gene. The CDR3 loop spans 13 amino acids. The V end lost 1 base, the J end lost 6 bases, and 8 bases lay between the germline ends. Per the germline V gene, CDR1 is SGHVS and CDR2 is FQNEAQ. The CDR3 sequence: CASSLGWRDTQYF. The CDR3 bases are TGTGCCAGCAGCTTAGGGTGGCGGGATACGCAGTATTTT.

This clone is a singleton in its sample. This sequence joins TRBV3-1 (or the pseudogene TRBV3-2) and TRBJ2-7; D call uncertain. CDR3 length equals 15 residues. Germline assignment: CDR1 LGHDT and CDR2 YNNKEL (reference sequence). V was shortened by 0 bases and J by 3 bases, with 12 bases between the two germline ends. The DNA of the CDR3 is TGTGCCAGCAGCCAAGACTTGGCGGAAAACTACGAGCAGTACTTC. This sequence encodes CASSQDLAENYEQYF.

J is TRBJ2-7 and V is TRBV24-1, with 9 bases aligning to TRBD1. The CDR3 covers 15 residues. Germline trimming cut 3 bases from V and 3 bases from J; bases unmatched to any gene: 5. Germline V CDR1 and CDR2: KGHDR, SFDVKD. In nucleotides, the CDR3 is TGTGCCACCAGTGATCCGGGACAGGGATACTACGAGCAGTACTTC. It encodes CATSDPGQGYYEQYF.

The CDR3 bases are TGTGCCAGCAGCTTGTGGAGTACTGAAGCTTTCTTT. This translates into CASSLWSTEAFF. The chain links TRBV5-6 to TRBJ1-1; D unresolved. This CDR3 comprises 12 residues. Between the trimmed V and J ends, which lost 1 base and 5 bases, there was a span of 6 bases. Germline V gene data show CDR1 as SGHDT and CDR2 as YYEEEE.

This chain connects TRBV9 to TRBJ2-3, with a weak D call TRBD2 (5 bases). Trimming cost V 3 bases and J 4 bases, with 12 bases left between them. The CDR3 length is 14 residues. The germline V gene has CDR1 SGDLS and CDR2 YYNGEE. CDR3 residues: CASSELVSPDTQYF. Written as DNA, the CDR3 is TGTGCCAGCAGCGAACTAGTTTCCCCAGATACGCAGTATTTT.

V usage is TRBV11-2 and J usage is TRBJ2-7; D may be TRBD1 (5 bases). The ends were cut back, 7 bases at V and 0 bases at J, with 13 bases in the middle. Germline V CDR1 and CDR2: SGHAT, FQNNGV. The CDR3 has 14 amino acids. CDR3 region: CASTVGHSSYEQYF. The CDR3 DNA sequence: TGTGCCAGCACCGTAGGACACTCCTCCTACGAGCAGTACTTC.

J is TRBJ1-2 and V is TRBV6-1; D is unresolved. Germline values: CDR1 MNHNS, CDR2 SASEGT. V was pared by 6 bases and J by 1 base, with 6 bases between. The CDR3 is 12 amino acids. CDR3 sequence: CASSEDNYGYTF. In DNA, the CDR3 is TGTGCCAGCAGCGAGGATAACTATGGCTACACCTTC.

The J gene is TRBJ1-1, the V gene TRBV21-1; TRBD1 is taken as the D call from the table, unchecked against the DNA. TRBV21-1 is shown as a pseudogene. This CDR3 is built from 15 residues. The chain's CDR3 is CASSKGRGKNTEAFF. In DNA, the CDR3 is TGTGCCAGCAGCAAAGGTAGGGGCAAGAACACTGAAGCTTTCTTT.